Shown below are 20 T cell receptor beta chains from a single sample sequenced in a study of T cells in Graves' hyperthyroidism and ophthalmopathy. Using RNA transcripts as the source, TCR beta CDR3 regions were amplified. The HTBI set primed first-round TCR CDR3 RT-PCR. TCRdb redid the calling of the multiplex PCR reads with MiXCR, one entry per CDR3 protein. This sample yields 270,000 or so distinct CDR3 sequences, of which 12% to 15% are seen a single time; around 30% belongs to the top ten. Source material: blood. The receptor source for this set is a woman aged 50 to 60 with Graves' hyperthyroidism that later progressed to Graves' ophthalmopathy.

This clonotype was seen repeatedly, ten times or more. This rearrangement joins TRBV28 to TRBJ1-3, with 7 positions matching TRBD1. V lost 2 bases, J lost 0 bases, and 1 base stayed unmatched. The germline gives CDR1 MDHEN, CDR2 SYDVKM. The CDR3 is 15 amino acids. The CDR3 loop is CASSLGDSSGNTIYF. CDR3 nucleotide sequence: TGTGCCAGCAGTTTAGGGGACAGCTCTGGAAACACCATATATTTT. Together with reference TRBV28 and TRBJ1-3, the CDR3 gives the full variable domain: DVKVTQSSRYLVKRTGEKVFLECVQDMDHENMFWYRQDPGLGLRLIYFSYDVKMKEKGDIPEGYSVSREKKERFSLILESASTNQTSMYLCASSLGDSSGNTIYFGEGSWLTVV.

Notes on this clonotype: With a much larger clone just one base away, this may be a read error. The chain recombines TRBV2 with TRBJ1-4, with D unclear. This CDR3 contains 13 residues. The V gene lost 7 bases and the J gene lost 7 bases, with 13 bases spanning the gap. Per the germline V gene, CDR1 is SNHLY and CDR2 is FYNNEI. Here the CDR3 reads CASTPAVAEKLFF. CDR3 DNA: TGTGCCAGCACCCCCGCGGTGGCTGAAAAACTGTTTTTT.

This clonotype was recorded at least ten times. The chain carries TRBV15 and TRBJ2-3; no firm D call. CDR3 size: 16 residues. Germline CDR1 LNHNV, CDR2 YYDKDF (reference sequence). The V end lost 3 bases, the J end lost 4 bases, and 17 bases lay between the germline ends. CDR3 amino acids: CATSRIYGLGSDTQYF. CDR3 DNA: TGTGCCACCAGCAGGATCTACGGCCTGGGCTCAGATACGCAGTATTTT.

The sample holds many counts of this clonotype. CDR3 DNA sequence: TGCAGTGCTAGAGTTAGCGGGAAGGTCACTGAGCAGTTCTTC. It codes for CSARVSGKVTEQFF. The chain uses TRBV20-1 and TRBJ2-1, with TRBD2 identical over 8 bases. The CDR3 consists of 14 residues. Per germline, CDR1 DFQATT and CDR2 SNEGSKA (reference sequence). V lost 1 base, J lost 9 bases, and 8 bases stayed unmatched.

There are many counts of this clonotype. The genes are TRBV28 and TRBJ2-2; D remains ambiguous. Germline CDR1 is MDHEN and CDR2 is SYDVKM. CDR3 length: 14 residues. The V and J ends lost 2 bases and 6 bases respectively, with 10 bases between them. CDR3 in amino acids: CASSLHPGAGELFF. CDR3 nucleotides: TGTGCCAGCAGTTTACACCCTGGGGCCGGGGAGCTGTTTTTT.

This clonotype appeared a few times. With a much larger clone just one base away, this may be a read error. The chain is built from TRBV7-3 and TRBJ1-5; D possibly corresponds to TRBD1 (6 bases). Trimming removed 1 base from V and 11 bases from J, with 12 bases in between. The germline CDR1 and CDR2 sequences are SGHTA and FQGTGA. The CDR3 spans 13 residues. CDR3 in amino acids: CASSLNARGAQHF. The CDR3 coding sequence is TGTGCCAGCAGCTTAAATGCCAGGGGAGCCCAGCATTTT.

This clonotype was observed many times. V and J are TRBV20-1 and TRBJ1-4, with TRBD1 identical over 10 bases. V lost 6 bases to trimming and J lost 5 bases; unmatched junction nucleotides: 6. Germline V gene lookup returns CDR1 DFQATT and CDR2 SNEGSKA (reference sequence). The CDR3 has 14 amino acids. In DNA, the CDR3 is TGCAGTGCGTCTACGGGACAGGGGAATGAAAAACTGTTTTTT. This translates into CSASTGQGNEKLFF.

This clonotype was counted ten times or more. The chain is built from TRBV18 and TRBJ1-5; D ambiguous. The ends were cut back, 3 bases at V and 4 bases at J, with 7 bases in the middle. CDR3 length: 13 residues. The germline V gene has CDR1 KGHSH and CDR2 LQKENI. In DNA form, the CDR3 reads TGTGCCAGCTCACCCGACCAGAATCAGCCCCAGCATTTT. The encoded protein is CASSPDQNQPQHF.

J is TRBJ2-3 and V is TRBV7-9; TRBD2 matches at 10 bases. Trimming cost V 7 bases and J 2 bases; bases outside gene matches: 9. The CDR3 is 16 amino acids. Per the germline V gene, CDR1 is SEHNR and CDR2 is FQNEAQ (reference sequence). The CDR3 sequence: CASIPKAGGVTDTQYF. The CDR3 bases are TGTGCCAGCATCCCCAAAGCGGGAGGGGTCACAGATACGCAGTATTTT.

The J gene is TRBJ1-1, the V gene TRBV27, with D uncertain. This CDR3 contains 17 residues. The V and J ends lost 4 bases and 3 bases respectively, with 21 bases between them. The germline gives CDR1 MNHEY, CDR2 SMNVEV (reference sequence). DNA for the CDR3: TGTGCCAGCAGTTCTAGAGGAGCGCTTGTTGGAGACACTGAAGCTTTCTTT. This gives the protein CASSSRGALVGDTEAFF.

This clonotype was seen ten or more times. The chain links TRBV11-2 to TRBJ1-6; D unclear. This CDR3 spans 15 amino acids. Trimming removed 0 bases at V and 5 bases at J, with 8 bases between. Germline V CDR1 and CDR2: SGHAT, FQNNGV. The DNA for the CDR3 is TGTGCCAGCAGCTTAGAGGAATTAAATAATTCACCCCTCCACTTT. As protein: CASSLEELNNSPLHF.

V gene TRBV7-9 combines with J gene TRBJ1-1; D ambiguous. Germline V gene sequence: CDR1 SEHNR, CDR2 FQNEAQ (reference sequence). The CDR3 sequence is 13 residues long. The V end lost 8 bases, the J end lost 5 bases, and 15 bases lay between the germline ends. The CDR3, as DNA: TGTGCCAGCGTTCCGACGGTTGGGACTGAAGCTTTCTTT. Translation: CASVPTVGTEAFF.

In its sample, this clonotype was seen many times. The chain combines TRBV24-1 with TRBJ2-1; the D gene could be TRBD1 or TRBD2 (5 bases each). CDR1 is KGHDR and CDR2 is SFDVKD in the germline V gene. The CDR3 has 15 amino acids. The V gene lost 7 bases and the J gene lost 5 bases, with 17 bases spanning the gap. Written as DNA, the CDR3 is TGTGCCACCAGCCCCGGGACGACTCCTGACAATGAGCAGTTCTTC. Protein product: CATSPGTTPDNEQFF.

The rearrangement joins TRBV27 to TRBJ2-7, with unresolved D. The germline gives CDR1 MNHEY, CDR2 SMNVEV (reference sequence). The length of the CDR3 is 13 residues. The ends were cut back, 5 bases at V and 6 bases at J, with 14 bases in the middle. The chain's CDR3 is CASSGLPGGEQYF. Written as DNA, the CDR3 is TGTGCCAGCAGTGGCCTTCCCGGCGGCGAGCAGTACTTC.

This clonotype was recorded many times. This sequence joins TRBV6-1 and TRBJ2-1; TRBD1 agrees at 9 bases. Trimming removed 4 bases from V and 8 bases from J; junction bases left unmatched: 9. Germline V lookup: CDR1 MNHNS, CDR2 SASEGT. This CDR3 is 15 amino acids long. The CDR3 loop is CASSAGTGSGHEQFF. The CDR3 DNA follows: TGTGCCAGCAGTGCCGGGACAGGGAGTGGGCATGAGCAGTTCTTC.

As concerns this clonotype: A much more abundant neighbour one base away suggests this may be a read error. This rearrangement joins TRBV9 to TRBJ2-5; TRBD2 might be the D (5 bases). The CDR3 totals 14 residues. Germline CDR1 is SGDLS and CDR2 is YYNGEE. CDR3 region: CACSAPTPGETQYF. The CDR3 DNA reads as TGTGCCTGCAGCGCGCCGACCCCGGGGGAGACCCAGTACTTC. The entire variable domain, with the rest obtained from reference TRBV9 and TRBJ2-5, is as follows: DSGVTQTPKHLITATGQRVTLRCSPRSGDLSVYWYQQSLDQGLQFLIQYYNGEERAKGNILERFSAQQFPDLHSELNLSSLELGDSALYFCACSAPTPGETQYFGPGTRLLVL.

In its sample, this clonotype was seen a few times. The J gene is TRBJ2-7, the V gene TRBV9, with D possibly matching TRBD2 (5 bases). In germline, CDR1 is SGDLS, CDR2 YYNGEE. The CDR3 sequence is 14 residues long. Trimming removed 4 bases at V and 4 bases at J, with 15 bases between. CDR3 amino acids: CASSTSGSPYEQYF. As DNA, the CDR3 is TGTGCCAGCAGCACTTCGGGGTCGCCTTACGAGCAGTACTTC.

This clonotype was detected many times. The V and J genes are TRBV12-3 or TRBV12-4 and TRBJ2-7, with 15 bases fitting TRBD2. The V and J ends lost 7 bases and 7 bases, in that order; junction bases with no gene match: 8. CDR3 length: 15 amino acids. The CDR3 here is CASIRTSGRAGEQYF. The CDR3 DNA sequence: TGTGCCAGCATAAGGACTAGCGGGAGGGCCGGTGAGCAGTACTTC.

This clonotype was detected ten times or more. The CDR3 region is CASSLGLKDTQYF. The CDR3 nucleotides are TGTGCCAGCAGCTTAGGACTAAAAGATACGCAGTATTTT. The chain employs TRBV7-2 and TRBJ2-3; D possibly corresponds to TRBD2 (5 bases). Germline assignment: CDR1 SGHTA and CDR2 FQGNSA. The CDR3 is made up of 13 amino acids. Deletions cut 1 base from V and 5 bases from J, with 7 bases between.

In its sample, this clonotype was seen many times. The chain combines TRBV18 with TRBJ2-1, with D tentatively TRBD2 (6 bases). CDR1 and CDR2 (germline): KGHSH, LQKENI. This CDR3 spans 16 amino acids. Trimming shortened V by 6 bases and J by 2 bases, and 17 bases separated the two germline ends. The CDR3 sequence: CASSMTGREPYNEQFF. The CDR3 DNA reads as TGTGCCAGCTCGATGACGGGACGGGAGCCCTACAATGAGCAGTTCTTC.